Described below is a single T cell receptor beta chain sequence and its context. Its specificity is not known. Trimming shortened V by 3 bases and J by 0 bases, and 9 bases separated the two germline ends. The CDR3 spans 14 residues. The source of the sample is a study of T cells in Graves' hyperthyroidism and ophthalmopathy. General study findings and limits: Most clonotypes that expanded in the thyroid above 0.001 also showed up in blood.

It was RNA transcripts that yielded the amplified TCR beta CDR3 regions. The HTBI primer set was used in a first-round RT-PCR of the TCR CDR3. Via MiXCR, TCRdb re-called the multiplex PCR reads, giving one row per CDR3 protein. The sample carries about 200,000 distinct CDR3 sequences, about 18% recorded once. Graves' hyperthyroidism was deemed stable absent ophthalmopathy progression within 18 months. Sequences were obtained from blood. The chain is built from TRBV12-3 or TRBV12-4 and TRBJ2-7; D gene uncertain. This clonotype originated in a man aged 35-49 years with Graves' hyperthyroidism. This chain's CDR3 is CASSLYPNSYEQYF. The DNA for the CDR3 is TGTGCCAGCAGTTTGTATCCAAACTCCTACGAGCAGTACTTC.